The source of this TCR beta chain is a study of T cells after somatic rescue of genetic block. Only in-frame clones appear in the TCRdb table, and some are missing; sequencing was by immunoSEQ multiplex PCR. The table shows 45,000 to 70,000 clones, with approximately 96% occurring only once. The CDR3 is 13 residues long. Germline loops: CDR1 SQVTM, CDR2 ANQGSEA. Trimming cost V 7 bases and J 2 bases, with 14 bases left between them. This chain connects TRBV29-1 to TRBJ2-5; a weak D match, TRBD1 (6 bases). The sequence was obtained from a child under three years old. Sample: peripheral blood mononuclear cells (PBMCs). The CDR3 region has the DNA TGCAGCGCTGAGAGGACAGTACAAGAGACCCAGTACTTC. Encoded protein: CSAERTVQETQYF.